This note documents a single T cell receptor (beta chain) sequence. These data come from a study of blood T cell repertoires in COVID-19. About the research overall: The cDNA or gDNA used as material had been derived from T cells, B-cell-depleted T cells, or PBMCs.

The Seattle patients, enrolled during active infection, were followed longitudinally. Authors' data handling: Researchers report that nucleated cell counts were estimated from reference gene primer amplification. Only in-frame clones appear in the TCRdb table, and some are missing; sequencing was by immunoSEQ multiplex PCR. That table is the source of V, J and clone size, and D and trimming were worked out from the DNA. The table records about 300,000 clones, 89% of them present only once. The V and J ends lost 6 bases and 7 bases respectively, with 7 bases between them. The CDR3 consists of 11 residues.

The chain joins TRBV12-3 or TRBV12-4 to TRBJ1-3; D is possibly TRBD1 (5 bases). The clonotype originates from a woman between 25 and 40 years old with COVID-19, enrolled during active disease. What was sequenced was peripheral blood. CDR3: CASSGGNTIYF. CDR3 in DNA: TGTGCCAGCAGCGGGGGGAACACCATATATTTT.